This T cell receptor (beta chain) was captured by sequencing in a study of shared clonotypes between healthy human individuals. In germline, CDR1 is SGHRS, CDR2 YFSETQ. V lost 0 bases and J lost 2, with 9 bases in between. This CDR3 comprises 15 residues. General study results and limits: Naive subsets generally had larger estimated richness than memory subsets. Sequencing of the sorted subsets was shown by rarefaction to be incomplete despite large depth. A handful of donors had around 5.5% of their naive CD4 clonotypes in common.

It was across several immunoSEQ plates that each subset's genomic DNA was evenly split. Libraries were prepared by immunoSEQ multiplex PCR; TCRdb keeps only in-frame clonotypes and omits some of them. The sample shows a few million clones, nearly 97% of them seen only once. Points on this clone: No antigen is known for it.

This sequence joins TRBV5-1 and TRBJ2-1; D possibly uses TRBD1 or TRBD2 (5 bases each). The sequenced sample was naive CD4+ T cells sorted from blood. Sample subset: CD45RA+ positively selected. The TCR comes from a man younger than 35 in good health. The CDR3 sequence is CASSLAGPTYNEQFF. The CDR3 DNA follows: TGCGCCAGCAGCTTGGCGGGACCCACCTACAATGAGCAGTTCTTC.